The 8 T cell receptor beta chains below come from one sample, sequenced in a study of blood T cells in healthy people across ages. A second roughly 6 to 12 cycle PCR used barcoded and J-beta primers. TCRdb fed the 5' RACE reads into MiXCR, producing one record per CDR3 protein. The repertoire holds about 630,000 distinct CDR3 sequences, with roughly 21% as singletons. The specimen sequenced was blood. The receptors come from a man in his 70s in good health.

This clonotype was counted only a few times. The CDR3 here is CASRRGGLNTGELFF. As DNA, the CDR3 is TGTGCCAGCAGGAGGGGCGGGCTGAACACCGGGGAGCTGTTTTTT. This chain joins TRBV7-2 and TRBJ2-2; D possibly uses TRBD1 or TRBD2 (5 bases each). Germline-derived CDR1 and CDR2 are SGHTA and FQGNSA. The CDR3 covers 15 residues. The V end lost 6 bases, the J end lost 1 base, and 12 bases lay between the germline ends.

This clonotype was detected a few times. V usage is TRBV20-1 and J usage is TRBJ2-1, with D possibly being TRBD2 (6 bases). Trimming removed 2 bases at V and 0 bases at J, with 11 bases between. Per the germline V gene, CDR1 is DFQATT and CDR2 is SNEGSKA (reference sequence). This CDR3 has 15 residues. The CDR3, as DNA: TGCAGTGCTAGACCGGGACTCAGCTCCTACAATGAGCAGTTCTTC. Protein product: CSARPGLSSYNEQFF.

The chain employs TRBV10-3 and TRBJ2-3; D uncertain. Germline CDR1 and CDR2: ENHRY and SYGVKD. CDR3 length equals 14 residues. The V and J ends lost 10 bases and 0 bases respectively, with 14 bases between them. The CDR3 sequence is CATFSRPSTDTQYF. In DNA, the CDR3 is TGTGCCACGTTCTCGAGACCTAGCACAGATACGCAGTATTTT.

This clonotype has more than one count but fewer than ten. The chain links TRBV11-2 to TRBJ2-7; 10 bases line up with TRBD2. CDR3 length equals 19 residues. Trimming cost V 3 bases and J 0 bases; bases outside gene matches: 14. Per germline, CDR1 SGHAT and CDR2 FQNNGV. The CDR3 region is CASSFIVASGSMSSYEQYF. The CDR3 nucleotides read TGTGCCAGCAGCTTCATCGTGGCTAGCGGGAGTATGAGCTCCTACGAGCAGTACTTC.

The DNA for the CDR3 is TGCAGCGTTGTCGGCAGGGACTTTCAAGAGACCCAGTACTTC. Translated: CSVVGRDFQETQYF. V usage is TRBV29-1 and J usage is TRBJ2-5; the D gene is possibly TRBD2 (6 bases). The germline gives CDR1 SQVTM, CDR2 ANQGSEA. The length of the CDR3 is 14 residues. The ends were cut back, 4 bases at V and 2 bases at J, with 14 bases in the middle.

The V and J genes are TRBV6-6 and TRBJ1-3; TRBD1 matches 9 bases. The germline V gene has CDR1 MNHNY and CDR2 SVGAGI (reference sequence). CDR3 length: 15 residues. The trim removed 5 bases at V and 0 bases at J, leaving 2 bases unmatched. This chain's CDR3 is CASSTGGSSGNTIYF. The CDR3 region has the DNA TGTGCCAGCAGTACAGGGGGCTCCTCTGGAAACACCATATATTTT.

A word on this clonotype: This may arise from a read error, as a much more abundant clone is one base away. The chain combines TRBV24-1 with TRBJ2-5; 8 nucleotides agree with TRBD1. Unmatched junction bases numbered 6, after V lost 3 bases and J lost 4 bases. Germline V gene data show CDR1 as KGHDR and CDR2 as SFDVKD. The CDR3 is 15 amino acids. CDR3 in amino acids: CATSDNGQGRETQYF. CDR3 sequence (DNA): TGTGCCACCAGTGATAACGGACAGGGCCGAGAGACCCAGTACTTC.

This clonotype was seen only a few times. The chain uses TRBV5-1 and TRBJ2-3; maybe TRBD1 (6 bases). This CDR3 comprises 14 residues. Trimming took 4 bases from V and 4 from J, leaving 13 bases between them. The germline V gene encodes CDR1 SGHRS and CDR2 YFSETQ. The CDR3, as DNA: TGCGCCAGCAGCCAGGGACACTCGGCAGATACGCAGTATTTT. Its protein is CASSQGHSADTQYF.